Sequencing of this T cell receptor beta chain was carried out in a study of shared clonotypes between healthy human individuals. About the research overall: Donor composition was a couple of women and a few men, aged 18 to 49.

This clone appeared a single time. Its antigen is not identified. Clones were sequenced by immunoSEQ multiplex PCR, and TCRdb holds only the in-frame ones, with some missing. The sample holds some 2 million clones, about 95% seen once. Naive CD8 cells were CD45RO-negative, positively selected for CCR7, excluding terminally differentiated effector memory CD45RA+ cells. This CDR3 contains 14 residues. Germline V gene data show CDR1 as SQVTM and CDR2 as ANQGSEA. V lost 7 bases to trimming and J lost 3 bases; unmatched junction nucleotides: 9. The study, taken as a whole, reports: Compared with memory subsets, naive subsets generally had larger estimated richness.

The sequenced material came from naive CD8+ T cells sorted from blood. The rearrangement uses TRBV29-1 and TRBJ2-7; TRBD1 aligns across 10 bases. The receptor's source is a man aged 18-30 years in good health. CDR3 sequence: CSDRGQGPYYEQYF. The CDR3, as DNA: TGCAGCGACCGGGGACAGGGGCCCTACTACGAGCAGTACTTC.